The 25 T cell receptor beta chains given below trace back to one sample, sequenced in a study of molecular identifiers for immune sequencing clone quantification (dated by TCRdb to 2016 to 2018). The library was built by means of PCR. Instrument used: Illumina HiSeq 4000. TCRdb reran the public reads through fastp at Q25 and MiXCR, keeping productive beta chains. Entries are consolidated by CDR3 protein sequence, retaining the most common genes and DNA. The table for this sample lists just under 65,000 distinct CDR3 sequences; under 20% of them were counted only once. The top ten clones comprise 1.5% of the sample. Sequenced sample: naive CD8+ T cells from blood, with Jurkat cell RNA spiked in. The sample's cell subset or site, from its label and the paper: FACS-sorted CD8+CD4-CCR7+CD45RA+ naive T cells. The receptor set was obtained from a human donor in good health. Some libraries in this study had Jurkat cell RNA spiked in.

About this clonotype: One end of the junction is discordant with germline, which a read error may explain. This chain's CDR3 is CAGSQDFMGRSYTF. CDR3 in DNA: TGTGCCGGCAGCCAAGATTTTATGGGACGGAGCTACACCTTC. The chain joins TRBV3-1 to TRBJ1-2; D might be TRBD1 (5 bases). The CDR3 has 14 amino acids. CDR1 LGHDT and CDR2 YNNKEL come from the germline V gene (reference sequence).

This clonotype occurred many times. This sequence joins TRBV24-1 and TRBJ2-1; D is uncertain. Between the trimmed V and J ends, which lost 1 base and 7 bases, there was a span of 7 bases. CDR1 KGHDR and CDR2 SFDVKD come from the germline V gene. The CDR3 has 13 residues. The CDR3 sequence is CATSDFGENEQFF. Written as DNA, the CDR3 is TGTGCCACCAGTGATTTTGGCGAGAATGAGCAGTTCTTC.

This clonotype showed up many times. The rearrangement links TRBV10-1 to TRBJ2-1; 9 bases fit TRBD2. This CDR3 is 15 amino acids long. Germline CDR1 WNHNN, CDR2 SYGVQD (reference sequence). The junction had 7 bases not matched to a gene; V was cut back by 6 bases and J by 4 bases. The CDR3 sequence: CASSRGREGYNEQFF. In DNA form, the CDR3 reads TGCGCCAGCAGCCGAGGGCGGGAGGGGTACAATGAGCAGTTCTTC.

Concerning this clonotype: A read error may be the cause here, since a much bigger clone is one base away. The rearrangement links TRBV29-1 to TRBJ1-2, with D possibly being TRBD1 (5 bases). Germline V gives CDR1 SQVTM, CDR2 ANQGSEA. This CDR3 is built from 12 residues. As DNA, the CDR3 is TGCACCGGAGGGGAGGACCACTGTGGCTACACCTTC. Amino acid sequence: CTGGEDHCGYTF.

This clonotype was seen repeatedly, ten times or more. The chain combines TRBV15 with TRBJ1-2; D remains unclear. The CDR3 spans 15 residues. The V end was cut by 0 bases, the J end by 8 bases, with 16 bases between. Germline assignment: CDR1 LNHNV and CDR2 YYDKDF (reference sequence). In DNA form, the CDR3 reads TGTGCCACCAGCAGAGATCAGGCAGCCTCTCCAGGCTACACCTTC. Protein sequence: CATSRDQAASPGYTF.

This clonotype was counted at least ten times. The V gene is TRBV12-3 or TRBV12-4, the J gene TRBJ1-1; D call uncertain. V was shortened by 0 bases and J by 8 bases, with 10 bases between the two germline ends. The CDR3 totals 13 residues. The CDR3 sequence: CASSLALSGEAFF. The DNA for the CDR3 is TGTGCCAGCAGTTTAGCCCTATCCGGGGAAGCTTTCTTT.

This clonotype showed up many times. This is likely a read error, given that the CDR3 carries no conserved phenylalanine or tryptophan at its end. It is unclear where the CDR3 begins or ends on the DNA, so no DNA is shown, and the CDR3 is as TCRdb lists it. This rearrangement joins TRBV5-1 to TRBJ2-3; the D call of TRBD1 is as the table states it, not checked on the DNA. Including both end residues, the CDR3 is 14 amino acids long. Germline CDR1 is SGHRS and CDR2 is YFSETQ. CDR3 amino acids: CASSLAELAGPPFL.

This clonotype was observed a handful of times. Possible read error: a much larger clone is one base away. The V call is TRBV7-2, the J call TRBJ2-2, with no clear D. This CDR3 contains 12 residues. Germline V gene data show CDR1 as SGHTA and CDR2 as FQGNSA. CDR3 residues: CASGLGTGELFF. The CDR3, as DNA: TGTGCCAGCGGCTTAGGCACCGGGGAGCTGTTTTTT.

This clonotype was counted ten times or more. The chain joins TRBV7-8 to TRBJ2-2, with D tentatively TRBD2 (6 bases). Trimming removed 4 bases from V and 6 bases from J, with 9 bases in between. Germline CDR1 SGHVS, CDR2 FQNEAQ. This CDR3 has 13 amino acids. The CDR3 DNA is TGTGCCAGCAGCTGGGGACTCTCCGGGGAGCTGTTTTTT. Protein sequence: CASSWGLSGELFF. The whole variable domain, remainder taken from reference TRBV7-8 and TRBJ2-2, is GAGVSQSPRYKVAKRGQDVALRCDPISGHVSLFWYQQALGQGPEFLTYFQNEAQLDKSGLPSDRFFAERPEGSVSTLKIQRTQQEDSAVYLCASSWGLSGELFFGEGSRLTVL.

Ten or more counts support this clonotype. The chain combines TRBV29-1 with TRBJ2-1; tentative D call: TRBD2 (6 bases). Trimming removed 8 bases from V and 8 bases from J, with 7 bases in between. This CDR3 is built from 9 residues. Germline V gene sequence: CDR1 SQVTM, CDR2 ANQGSEA. The DNA for the CDR3 is TGCAGCTGCGGGGATGAGCAGTTCTTC. It translates to CSCGDEQFF.

The V and J genes are TRBV24-1 and TRBJ2-4, with D unresolved. The CDR3 runs to 14 residues. Germline lookup yields CDR1 KGHDR and CDR2 SFDVKD. The germline V and J ends were trimmed by 2 bases and 8 bases, with 12 bases remaining between them. The CDR3 region is CATSDSEMWDIQYF. In DNA, the CDR3 is TGTGCCACCAGTGATTCCGAGATGTGGGACATTCAGTACTTC.

The rearrangement joins TRBV30 to TRBJ2-1; D may be TRBD2 (5 bases). V lost 7 bases to trimming and J lost 2 bases, with 18 bases between them. Per the germline V gene, CDR1 is GTSNPN and CDR2 is SVGIG (reference sequence). This CDR3 is 15 amino acids long. The CDR3 nucleotides are TGTGCCTTCGAAGCCATTAGCGCCACCTACAATGAGCAGTTCTTC. Protein sequence: CAFEAISATYNEQFF.

In this sample, this clonotype turned up many times. This chain uses TRBV4-1 with TRBJ2-7, with TRBD1 matching over 7 bases. CDR3 length equals 16 residues. V shed 1 base and J 2 bases; nucleotides not matched to a gene: 8. Germline-derived CDR1 and CDR2 are MGHRA and YSYEKL. This CDR3 reads CASSQGPTGDAYEQYF. The CDR3 coding sequence is TGCGCCAGCAGCCAAGGCCCAACAGGGGATGCCTACGAGCAGTACTTC.

Remarks on this clonotype: With a much larger clone just one base away, this may be a read error. The chain recombines TRBV19 with TRBJ1-1, with TRBD1 identical over 8 bases. CDR3 size: 15 residues. In germline, CDR1 is LNHDA, CDR2 SQIVND (reference sequence). The CDR3 DNA follows: TGTGCCTGTAGTATTTCAGGGGGCTCCAACACTGAAGCTTTCTTT. Translation: CACSISGGSNTEAFF. Supplemented by reference TRBV19 and TRBJ1-1, the full variable domain reads DGGITQSPKYLFRKEGQNVTLSCEQNLNHDAMYWYRQDPGQGLRLIYYSQIVNDFQKGDIAEGYSVSREKKESFPLTVTSAQKNPTAFYLCACSISGGSNTEAFFGQGTRLTVV.

Remarks on this clonotype: This could be a read error, since a much larger clone is one nucleotide away. This chain uses TRBV7-9 with TRBJ2-1; 9 bases agree with TRBD2. The CDR3 length is 16 residues. Germline CDR1 reads SEHNR; CDR2 reads FQNEAQ (reference sequence). After removal of 4 bases from V and 3 bases from J, the junction contained 7 bases not matched to a gene. The CDR3 reads CASSSASGTDYNEQFF. The CDR3 region has the DNA TGTGCCAGCAGCTCGGCTAGCGGGACCGACTACAATGAGCAGTTCTTC. Complete variable domain (other parts from reference TRBV7-9 and TRBJ2-1): DTGVSQNPRHKITKRGQNVTFRCDPISEHNRLYWYRQTLGQGPEFLTYFQNEAQLEKSRLLSDRFSAERPKGSFSTLEIQRTEQGDSAMYLCASSSASGTDYNEQFFGPGTRLTVL.

This clonotype was recorded at least ten times. This chain joins TRBV7-8 and TRBJ2-7; D call uncertain. This CDR3 region has 14 residues. V was clipped by 4 bases and J by 0 bases, with 10 bases between them. The germline V gene has CDR1 SGHVS and CDR2 FQNEAQ. The CDR3 DNA reads as TGTGCCAGCAGCTCCCGGACCGACTCCTACGAGCAGTACTTC. Its translation is CASSSRTDSYEQYF.

Points on this clonotype: A much larger clone is a single base away; this may be a read error. V is TRBV4-1 and J is TRBJ1-5, with unresolved D. Trimming took 1 base from V and 0 from J, leaving 7 bases between them. Germline values: CDR1 MGHRA, CDR2 YSYEKL. The CDR3 loop spans 15 amino acids. The CDR3 spells CASSQGFYSNQPQHF. CDR3 sequence (DNA): TGCGCCAGCAGCCAAGGCTTTTATAGCAATCAGCCCCAGCATTTT.

This clonotype was picked up a small number of times. A read error may be the cause here, since a much bigger clone is one base away. The V call is TRBV4-1, the J call TRBJ1-1; 12 bases are a match to TRBD1. Germline-derived CDR1 and CDR2 are MGHRA and YSYEKL. This CDR3 has 15 amino acids. In nucleotides, the CDR3 is TGCGCCAGCAGCCGCACCGGGACAGGGGGCACTGAAGCTCTCTTT. As protein: CASSRTGTGGTEALF.

Concerning this clonotype itself: This may be a read error, as it is one base from a much larger clone. The CDR3 sequence: CSARTGGADEQYF. The CDR3 nucleotides are TGCAGCGCGCGGACAGGGGGCGCGGACGAGCAGTACTTC. The chain carries TRBV29-1 and TRBJ2-7; TRBD1 matches 11 bases. The CDR3 has 13 residues. Germline V gives CDR1 SQVTM, CDR2 ANQGSEA. The trim removed 7 bases at V and 5 bases at J, leaving 7 bases unmatched.

This clonotype came up a few times. The V call is TRBV2, the J call TRBJ2-7; D perhaps matches TRBD1 (5 bases). Germline V gene sequence: CDR1 SNHLY, CDR2 FYNNEI. The ends were cut back, 4 bases at V and 0 bases at J, with 13 bases in the middle. The CDR3 runs 15 residues. Here the CDR3 reads CASSGWGGVSYEQYF. The CDR3 DNA is TGTGCCAGCAGTGGGTGGGGCGGCGTCTCCTACGAGCAGTACTTC.

A few counts support this clonotype. This sequence joins TRBV27 and TRBJ2-7; D unclear. The length of the CDR3 is 13 residues. V shed 3 bases and J shed 3 bases, with 9 bases lying between them. Germline CDR1 MNHEY, CDR2 SMNVEV (reference sequence). The CDR3 loop is CASSLGKVYEQYF. The CDR3 DNA reads TGTGCCAGCAGTTTGGGCAAGGTCTACGAGCAGTACTTC.

This clonotype appeared many times. This rearrangement joins TRBV10-2 to TRBJ2-4; weak D call: TRBD2 (6 bases). CDR3 size: 18 residues. The V end was cut by 0 bases, the J end by 1 base, with 16 bases between. CDR1 and CDR2 (germline): WSHSY, SAAADI. The chain's CDR3 is CASSESRYPGAAKNIQYF. CDR3 nucleotide sequence: TGCGCCAGCAGTGAGTCGAGGTATCCGGGAGCGGCCAAAAACATTCAGTACTTC.

This clonotype was picked up a small number of times. The V and J genes are TRBV4-3 and TRBJ1-1, with D unclear. V lost 0 bases, J lost 0 bases, and 8 bases lay in between. This CDR3 contains 15 residues. The germline gives CDR1 LGHNA, CDR2 YSLEER. The CDR3 spells CASSQDRVVNTEAFF. The CDR3 bases are TGCGCCAGCAGCCAAGATCGGGTGGTGAACACTGAAGCTTTCTTT.

On this clonotype itself: An end of the junction differs from the germline gene, which may be a read error. This chain uses TRBV6-1 with TRBJ1-1; D not certain. The CDR3 runs 14 residues. CDR1 is MNHNS, CDR2 SASEGT, per germline. CDR3: CASSVRGKNTEAYF. The DNA of the CDR3 is TGTGCCAGCAGTGTACGGGGTAAGAACACTGAAGCTTACTTT.

This clonotype was detected only a few times. The chain carries TRBV19 and TRBJ2-7; D is possibly TRBD2 (6 bases). Trimming pared 9 bases from V and 6 bases from J, leaving 12 bases between. The CDR3 runs to 11 residues. Germline lookup yields CDR1 LNHDA and CDR2 SQIVND (reference sequence). CDR3 bases: TGTGCCAGCACAGCGGGCGGCGAGCAGTACTTC. Its protein product is CASTAGGEQYF.